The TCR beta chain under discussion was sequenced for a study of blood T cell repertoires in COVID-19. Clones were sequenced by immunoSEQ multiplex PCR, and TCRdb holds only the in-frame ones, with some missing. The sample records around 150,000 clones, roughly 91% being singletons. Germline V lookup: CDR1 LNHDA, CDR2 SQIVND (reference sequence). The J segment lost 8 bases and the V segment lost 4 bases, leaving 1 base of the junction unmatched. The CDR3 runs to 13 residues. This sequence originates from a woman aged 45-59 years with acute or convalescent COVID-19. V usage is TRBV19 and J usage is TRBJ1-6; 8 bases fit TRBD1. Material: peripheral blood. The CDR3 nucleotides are TGTGCCAGTAGTACGGACAGGGATTCACCCCTCCACTTT. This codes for CASSTDRDSPLHF.